This passage covers 19 T cell receptor beta chains from one sample sequenced in a study of response to subunit inactivated influenza vaccine (dated by TCRdb to the late 2010s). The receptor library was made with RT-PCR. TCRdb lists the instrument as Illumina HiSeq 2500. Using fastp at Q25 and MiXCR, TCRdb reprocessed the public reads and kept productive beta chains. Identical CDR3 proteins give one entry, which carries the most common genes and DNA. Recorded for this sample are almost 600,000 distinct CDR3 sequences; 12% to 15% of them occurred a single time. The top ten clones comprise around 10% of the sample. The source material was PBMCs from blood, sampled roughly 12 days after vaccination. Every receptor here comes from a man aged 45-65 years who received an inactivated influenza vaccine. Donor details come from another sample of the same person, matched by shared clones.

This clonotype was seen a few times. The chain links TRBV6-5 to TRBJ2-1, with 9 nucleotides matching TRBD2. Germline CDR1 reads MNHEY; CDR2 reads SVGAGI. CDR3 length: 18 amino acids. V lost 4 bases to trimming and J lost 2 bases; unmatched junction nucleotides: 12. In DNA form, the CDR3 reads TGTGCCAGCAGTTCCCCGGGGTCCCTAGCGGGGACCTACAATGAGCAGTTCTTC. Protein product: CASSSPGSLAGTYNEQFF.

The gene calls are TRBV5-1 and TRBJ1-3, with TRBD1 as a possible D gene (5 bases). V was clipped by 5 bases and J by 0 bases, with 9 bases between them. The length of the CDR3 is 14 residues. Germline V CDR1 and CDR2: SGHRS, YFSETQ. For the CDR3, the DNA is TGCGCCAGCAGAAGGGACCACTCTGGAAACACCATATATTTT. Translation: CASRRDHSGNTIYF.

This clonotype was seen a few times. The V and J genes are TRBV7-9 and TRBJ2-2, with D possibly being TRBD2 (6 bases). CDR1 and CDR2 (germline): SEHNR, FQNEAQ (reference sequence). The CDR3 loop spans 13 amino acids. Trimming shortened V by 9 bases and J by 5 bases, and 13 bases separated the two germline ends. CDR3 protein: CASPTRGTGELFF. The CDR3 nucleotides are TGTGCCAGTCCTACGCGGGGAACCGGGGAGCTGTTTTTT.

V and J are TRBV12-3 or TRBV12-4 and TRBJ1-2, with a possible D match to TRBD1 (5 bases). This CDR3 is built from 15 residues. V lost 6 bases, J lost 8 bases, and 22 bases lay in between. The CDR3 DNA follows: TGTGCCAGCAGCCCGTTTGTGGTAAGGGGCAGCGGCTACACCTTC. Protein sequence: CASSPFVVRGSGYTF.

Many counts were recorded for this clonotype. The rearrangement joins TRBV7-9 to TRBJ2-1; D might be TRBD1 or TRBD2, each matching 5 bases. V was pared by 6 bases and J by 1 base, with 13 bases between. Germline CDR1 SEHNR, CDR2 FQNEAQ (reference sequence). CDR3 length: 15 amino acids. The CDR3: CASSRRDRSYNEQFF. The CDR3 bases are TGTGCCAGCAGTCGACGGGACCGATCCTACAATGAGCAGTTCTTC.

The CDR3 sequence: CAISESPGGSFYGYTF. The CDR3 DNA reads as TGTGCCATCAGTGAGTCGCCGGGGGGAAGCTTCTATGGCTACACCTTC. The chain employs TRBV10-3 and TRBJ1-2; tentatively, D is TRBD1 (5 bases). From germline, CDR1 is ENHRY and CDR2 SYGVKD. This CDR3 region has 16 residues. Trimming shortened V by 0 bases and J by 4 bases, and 15 bases separated the two germline ends.

This clonotype was seen once. The chain is built from TRBV30 and TRBJ1-2; possible D gene TRBD1, 6 bases. The CDR3 covers 15 residues. V gave up 4 bases and J gave up 1 base, with 16 bases separating them. The germline gives CDR1 GTSNPN, CDR2 SVGIG (reference sequence). CDR3 sequence: CAWTSSDSNNYGYTF. The CDR3 DNA follows: TGTGCCTGGACTAGCTCGGACAGTAATAACTATGGCTACACCTTC.

This clonotype was recorded a few times. The rearrangement uses TRBV7-9 and TRBJ2-1; possibly TRBD1 for D (6 bases). The V end was cut by 5 bases, the J end by 2 bases, with 13 bases between. This CDR3 has 15 amino acids. CDR1 SEHNR and CDR2 FQNEAQ come from the germline V gene (reference sequence). In DNA form, the CDR3 reads TGTGCCAGCAGCACCCAGGGGAACCCCTACAATGAGCAGTTCTTC. It specifies CASSTQGNPYNEQFF. The full variable domain, in which reference TRBV7-9 and TRBJ2-1 provide the parts outside the CDR3, is DTGVSQNPRHKITKRGQNVTFRCDPISEHNRLYWYRQTLGQGPEFLTYFQNEAQLEKSRLLSDRFSAERPKGSFSTLEIQRTEQGDSAMYLCASSTQGNPYNEQFFGPGTRLTVL.

The chain recombines TRBV20-1 with TRBJ2-5; 7 nucleotides align to TRBD1. Trimming cost V 5 bases and J 0 bases; bases outside gene matches: 3. The CDR3 sequence is 13 residues long. Germline loops: CDR1 DFQATT, CDR2 SNEGSKA (reference sequence). The CDR3 protein is CSAEDRNQETQYF. The DNA for the CDR3 is TGCAGTGCTGAGGACAGGAACCAAGAGACCCAGTACTTC.

This clonotype was recorded a few times. The chain uses TRBV20-1 and TRBJ2-2; no clear D. Germline CDR1 DFQATT, CDR2 SNEGSKA (reference sequence). This CDR3 has 16 amino acids. V was trimmed by 0 bases and J by 1 base, leaving 12 bases between them. Here the CDR3 reads CSARDLRSVNTGELFF. The CDR3, as DNA: TGCAGTGCTAGAGATCTGAGGAGCGTGAACACCGGGGAGCTGTTTTTT.

This clonotype appeared many times. The chain joins TRBV7-3 to TRBJ2-7; 7 bases map to TRBD2. The V segment lost 6 bases and the J segment 3 bases; nucleotides outside the gene matches: 8. The germline gives CDR1 SGHTA, CDR2 FQGTGA. The CDR3 sequence is 14 residues long. The CDR3 region is CASSPSGGDYEQYF. In nucleotides, the CDR3 is TGTGCCAGCAGTCCTAGTGGGGGGGACTACGAGCAGTACTTC. Full variable domain (missing parts from reference TRBV7-3 and TRBJ2-7): GAGVSQTPSNKVTEKGKYVELRCDPISGHTALYWYRQSLGQGPEFLIYFQGTGAADDSGLPNDRFFAVRPEGSVSTLKIQRTERGDSAVYLCASSPSGGDYEQYFGPGTRLTVT.

This chain connects TRBV12-3 or TRBV12-4 to TRBJ1-1, with D possibly being TRBD1 (5 bases). The ends were cut back, 8 bases at V and 3 bases at J, with 13 bases in the middle. The CDR3 extends over 13 amino acids. The chain's CDR3 is CASRPGGDTEAFF. The CDR3 DNA is TGTGCCAGCCGACCCGGGGGGGACACTGAAGCTTTCTTT.

V is TRBV15 and J is TRBJ2-5; D may be TRBD1 (5 bases). Germline V lookup: CDR1 LNHNV, CDR2 YYDKDF (reference sequence). This CDR3 has 15 amino acids. V was pared by 0 bases and J by 2 bases, with 10 bases between. CDR3 coding DNA: TGTGCCACCAGCAGAGATCGACAGCCGCAAGAGACCCAGTACTTC. Protein sequence: CATSRDRQPQETQYF.

The gene calls are TRBV27 and TRBJ2-2, with D unresolved. The ends were cut back, 6 bases at V and 4 bases at J, with 6 bases in the middle. Germline V gene lookup returns CDR1 MNHEY and CDR2 SMNVEV (reference sequence). This CDR3 region has 12 residues. CDR3 in DNA: TGTGCCAGCAGAAGTTTCACCGGGGAGCTGTTTTTT. This encodes CASRSFTGELFF.

Regarding this clonotype: Compared with germline, one end of the junction differs, possibly owing to a read error. The chain has TRBV2 and TRBJ1-1, with unresolved D. The germline V gene has CDR1 SNHLY and CDR2 FYNNEI. The CDR3 covers 13 residues. CDR3 sequence (DNA): TGTGCCAGCAGTGAAAGGTGGAACACTGATGCTTTCTTT. Residues: CASSERWNTDAFF.

This sequence joins TRBV6-2 or TRBV6-3 and TRBJ2-7; D is perhaps TRBD2 (6 bases). In germline, CDR1 is MNHEY, CDR2 SVGEGT. CDR3 size: 15 residues. The germline V and J ends were trimmed by 3 bases and 7 bases, with 19 bases remaining between them. CDR3 sequence reads: CASSYPGTDYVEQYF. Here the CDR3 DNA reads TGTGCCAGCAGTTATCCCGGGACGGACTACGTAGAGCAGTACTTC.

This chain links TRBV3-1 with TRBJ1-6; 10 nucleotides agree with TRBD1. The CDR3 extends over 17 amino acids. CDR1 is LGHDT, CDR2 YNNKEL, per germline (reference sequence). The J segment lost 10 bases and the V segment lost 1 base, leaving 10 bases of the junction unmatched. In DNA, the CDR3 is TGTGCCAGCAGCCAAGGATTGATGACAGGGGGCGGATCACCCCTCCACTTT. Protein product: CASSQGLMTGGGSPLHF.

V gene TRBV5-1 combines with J gene TRBJ2-7; D gene ambiguous. The V gene lost 0 bases and the J gene lost 3 bases, with 7 bases spanning the gap. This CDR3 spans 13 amino acids. Germline CDR1 is SGHRS and CDR2 is YFSETQ. CDR3 DNA sequence: TGCGCCAGCAGCTTGGAATACGGCTACGAGCAGTACTTC. Amino acid sequence: CASSLEYGYEQYF.

V gene TRBV20-1 combines with J gene TRBJ1-1; D gene uncertain. V lost 1 base and J lost 4, with 7 bases in between. The CDR3 consists of 12 residues. Per germline, CDR1 DFQATT and CDR2 SNEGSKA (reference sequence). In DNA, the CDR3 is TGCAGTGCTAGAGTGGGGAGCACTGAAGCTTTCTTT. This codes for CSARVGSTEAFF.